The 27 T cell receptor beta chains below were found in one sample sequenced in a study of T cell responses to AZD1222 COVID-19 vaccine. Some clones are missing from TCRdb's copy, which holds only in-frame ones; the method was immunoSEQ multiplex PCR. The sample has about 100,000 clones; 70% to 90% are singletons. The sample consisted of peripheral blood, taken on day 0 of MenACWY control vaccination. The receptor set was obtained from an adult in good health.

J is TRBJ1-2 and V is TRBV2; TRBD1 is a possible D gene (5 bases). This CDR3 region has 12 residues. Trimming shortened V by 4 bases and J by 10 bases, and 13 bases separated the two germline ends. Germline CDR1 SNHLY, CDR2 FYNNEI. The CDR3 sequence is CASSVVRGDYTF. DNA of the CDR3: TGTGCCAGCAGTGTAGTACGGGGGGACTACACCTTC.

The V and J genes are TRBV27 and TRBJ2-3, with D maybe TRBD1 (5 bases). V was clipped by 6 bases and J by 6 bases, with 10 bases between them. Germline CDR1 MNHEY, CDR2 SMNVEV (reference sequence). The CDR3 runs 12 residues. The CDR3: CASRLSGDTQYF. As DNA, the CDR3 is TGTGCCAGCAGGCTCTCAGGGGATACGCAGTATTTT.

This clone is a singleton in its sample. This sequence joins TRBV2 and TRBJ2-7, with 7 nucleotides matching TRBD1. This CDR3 region has 13 residues. Per the germline V gene, CDR1 is SNHLY and CDR2 is FYNNEI. The junction had 6 bases not matched to a gene; V was cut back by 4 bases and J by 6 bases. The CDR3 DNA reads TGTGCCAGCAGTGGGTTGAGGGGGCTCGAGCAGTACTTC. This encodes CASSGLRGLEQYF.

The chain couples TRBV3-1 (or the pseudogene TRBV3-2) to TRBJ1-2, with D unclear. Germline V gene lookup returns CDR1 LGHDT and CDR2 YNNKEL (reference sequence). The CDR3 runs to 14 residues. Trimming took off 0 bases at V and 1 base at J, with 6 bases between the two ends. CDR3 residues: CASSQDGDNYGYTF. CDR3 nucleotides: TGTGCCAGCAGCCAAGACGGGGATAACTATGGCTACACCTTC.

This clone was seen just once. The rearrangement links TRBV12-3 or TRBV12-4 to TRBJ2-3; no clear D gene. The germline V and J ends were trimmed by 3 bases and 2 bases, with 6 bases remaining between them. This CDR3 is built from 13 residues. This CDR3 is CASSFSITDTQYF. CDR3 DNA: TGTGCCAGCAGTTTCTCCATCACAGATACGCAGTATTTT.

The V gene is TRBV19, the J gene TRBJ1-1, with D hard to call. This CDR3 comprises 14 residues. The V end was cut by 7 bases, the J end by 4 bases, with 16 bases between. Germline V CDR1 and CDR2: LNHDA, SQIVND (reference sequence). The CDR3 protein is CASKQTASSTEAFF. CDR3 nucleotides: TGTGCCAGTAAGCAAACGGCATCGAGCACTGAAGCTTTCTTT.

CDR3 nucleotide sequence: TGTGCCAGCAGGCTTTCCGGGACCCTTAATCAGCCCCAGCATTTT. Its translation: CASRLSGTLNQPQHF. The chain uses TRBV28 and TRBJ1-5; maybe TRBD1 (5 bases). The CDR3 covers 15 residues. Trimming shortened V by 6 bases and J by 4 bases, and 16 bases separated the two germline ends. CDR1 and CDR2 (germline): MDHEN, SYDVKM.

This CDR3 reads CASSLGTPNYGYTF. CDR3 DNA sequence: TGTGCCAGCAGCTTAGGGACACCAAACTATGGCTACACCTTC. V usage is TRBV7-9 and J usage is TRBJ1-2; TRBD1 is a possible D gene (5 bases). The V and J ends lost 1 base and 2 bases respectively, with 8 bases between them. Per germline, CDR1 SEHNR and CDR2 FQNEAQ (reference sequence). CDR3 length: 14 amino acids. The full variable domain, with the rest looked up from reference TRBV7-9 and TRBJ1-2, is DTGVSQNPRHKITKRGQNVTFRCDPISEHNRLYWYRQTLGQGPEFLTYFQNEAQLEKSRLLSDRFSAERPKGSFSTLEIQRTEQGDSAMYLCASSLGTPNYGYTFGSGTRLTVV.

The CDR3 DNA reads TGTGCCAGCAGCTTAGCCTCGTCGGACACTGAAGCTTTCTTT. Its translation: CASSLASSDTEAFF. V usage is TRBV7-2 and J usage is TRBJ1-1; no clear D gene. Germline-derived CDR1 and CDR2 are SGHTA and FQGNSA. Trimming removed 0 bases at V and 3 bases at J, with 8 bases between. The CDR3 consists of 14 residues. Using reference TRBV7-2 and TRBJ1-1 for the parts outside the CDR3, the full variable domain is GAGVSQSPSNKVTEKGKDVELRCDPISGHTALYWYRQSLGQGLEFLIYFQGNSAPDKSGLPSDRFSAERTGGSVSTLTIQRTQQEDSAVYLCASSLASSDTEAFFGQGTRLTVV.

The sample holds a few counts of this clone. This chain links TRBV6-2 or TRBV6-3 with TRBJ1-6; D might be TRBD1 (5 bases). The CDR3 length is 15 residues. CDR1 and CDR2 (germline): MNHEY, SVGEGT. Trimming removed 4 bases at V and 5 bases at J, with 12 bases between. The CDR3 loop is CASSSRGADNSPLHF. CDR3 in DNA: TGTGCCAGCAGTTCCCGAGGGGCAGATAATTCACCCCTCCACTTT.

The genes are TRBV27 and TRBJ1-1; D remains unclear. Germline CDR1 reads MNHEY; CDR2 reads SMNVEV (reference sequence). The CDR3 is made up of 13 amino acids. V dropped 8 bases and J dropped 5 bases, with 15 bases sitting between them. CDR3 amino acids: CASGPIERTEAFF. DNA for the CDR3: TGTGCCAGCGGACCGATTGAGAGGACTGAAGCTTTCTTT.

The V and J genes are TRBV3-1 (or the pseudogene TRBV3-2) and TRBJ2-5; TRBD2 aligns across 8 bases. With V trimmed by 4 bases and J by 2 bases, 18 bases remained unmatched. Germline CDR1 LGHDT, CDR2 YNNKEL (reference sequence). This CDR3 spans 19 amino acids. The CDR3 DNA reads TGTGCCAGCAGCCGTGAGCGGAGCGGGGGTAACTTGCTACAAGAGACCCAGTACTTC. Translated: CASSRERSGGNLLQETQYF.

The rearrangement links TRBV28 to TRBJ2-1, with D perhaps TRBD2 (5 bases). CDR3 size: 15 residues. CDR1 and CDR2 (germline): MDHEN, SYDVKM. Between the trimmed V and J ends, which lost 3 bases and 6 bases, there was a span of 15 bases. CDR3 protein: CASSLTRGSINEQFF. Written as DNA, the CDR3 is TGTGCCAGCAGTTTGACGCGAGGGTCTATCAATGAGCAGTTCTTC. Supplemented by reference TRBV28 and TRBJ2-1, the full variable domain reads DVKVTQSSRYLVKRTGEKVFLECVQDMDHENMFWYRQDPGLGLRLIYFSYDVKMKEKGDIPEGYSVSREKKERFSLILESASTNQTSMYLCASSLTRGSINEQFFGPGTRLTVL.

The chain is built from TRBV10-1 and TRBJ1-2; D is undetermined. The CDR3 covers 16 residues. The V gene's germline CDR1 is WNHNN and CDR2 SYGVQD (reference sequence). V dropped 6 bases and J dropped 0 bases, with 17 bases sitting between them. CDR3 in DNA: TGCGCCAGCAGAACGCCTGGGCAGAGAGCTAACTATGGCTACACCTTC. It codes for CASRTPGQRANYGYTF.

This clone was seen just once. This chain links TRBV19 with TRBJ1-4; possible D gene TRBD1, 5 bases. Germline V gene sequence: CDR1 LNHDA, CDR2 SQIVND (reference sequence). Deletions cut 0 bases from V and 7 bases from J, with 18 bases between. The CDR3 is made up of 17 amino acids. The CDR3 is CASSIDLDGPGAEKLFF. CDR3 DNA sequence: TGTGCCAGTAGTATAGATCTGGACGGCCCCGGGGCTGAAAAACTGTTTTTT.

The V call is TRBV28, the J call TRBJ1-1, with TRBD1 as a possible D gene (5 bases). Germline V CDR1 and CDR2: MDHEN, SYDVKM. The CDR3 runs 17 residues. V lost 4 bases to trimming and J lost 5 bases, with 23 bases between them. CDR3 bases: TGTGCCAGCAGTTCTCCTGGGGGAGGTTGGGGTGGAACTGAAGCTTTCTTT. Protein product: CASSSPGGGWGGTEAFF.

The V gene is TRBV11-2, the J gene TRBJ2-3; 7 nucleotides match TRBD2. The germline gives CDR1 SGHAT, CDR2 FQNNGV. The CDR3 sequence is 14 residues long. With V trimmed by 8 bases and J by 5 bases, 10 bases remained unmatched. The CDR3 nucleotides are TGTGCCAGCTCCAGCGGGATTCCCGGAGATACGCAGTATTTT. It codes for CASSSGIPGDTQYF. Full variable domain (outside the CDR3, taken from reference TRBV11-2 and TRBJ2-3): EAGVAQSPRYKIIEKRQSVAFWCNPISGHATLYWYQQILGQGPKLLIQFQNNGVVDDSQLPKDRFSAERLKGVDSTLKIQPAKLEDSAVYLCASSSGIPGDTQYFGPGTRLTVL.

This clone turned up a few times. V usage is TRBV6-1 and J usage is TRBJ2-1, with 15 bases aligning to TRBD2. V was pared by 4 bases and J by 8 bases, with 6 bases of the junction left unmatched. Germline CDR1 is MNHNS and CDR2 is SASEGT. This CDR3 region has 16 residues. Here the CDR3 reads CASSVGLAGGRDEQFF. CDR3 DNA: TGTGCCAGCAGTGTCGGACTAGCGGGGGGGAGGGATGAGCAGTTCTTC.

The V gene is TRBV15, the J gene TRBJ1-4, with D maybe TRBD1 (5 bases). Germline values: CDR1 LNHNV, CDR2 YYDKDF (reference sequence). This CDR3 is built from 15 residues. V lost 0 bases to trimming and J lost 12 bases, with 17 bases between them. This chain's CDR3 is CATSREGPFLGELFF. Written as DNA, the CDR3 is TGTGCCACCAGCAGAGAGGGACCCTTTCTGGGGGAACTGTTTTTT.

The rearrangement uses TRBV4-3 and TRBJ2-3, with a tentative D call TRBD2 (6 bases). V was pared by 5 bases and J by 2 bases, with 14 bases between. This CDR3 is built from 15 residues. The V gene's germline CDR1 is LGHNA and CDR2 YSLEER. CDR3 sequence (DNA): TGCGCCAGCAGCGTGGGACTGCTTTCCACAGATACGCAGTATTTT. This translates into CASSVGLLSTDTQYF.

The chain has TRBV7-9 and TRBJ2-7; D is undetermined. V lost 11 bases, J lost 4 bases, and 21 bases lay in between. The germline gives CDR1 SEHNR, CDR2 FQNEAQ (reference sequence). CDR3 size: 14 residues. CDR3 nucleotides: TGTGCCGGGTCTTGGCTAGAAGAAGGTTACGAGCAGTACTTC. It codes for CAGSWLEEGYEQYF.

The J gene is TRBJ1-6, the V gene TRBV7-9; the D gene is possibly TRBD1 (5 bases). Germline loops: CDR1 SEHNR, CDR2 FQNEAQ (reference sequence). The CDR3 is 13 amino acids. Trimming cost V 5 bases and J 19 bases, with 21 bases left between them. CDR3 bases: TGTGCCAGCAGCCCGGGCGGGGCAGGGCCCCAACACTTT. Translation gives CASSPGGAGPQHF.

This clone was counted a few times. CDR3 sequence: CASSWTSTAGELFF. The CDR3 region has the DNA TGCGCCAGCAGCTGGACTAGTACGGCCGGGGAGCTGTTTTTT. The chain joins TRBV5-1 to TRBJ2-2, with 7 bases that match TRBD2. The CDR3 consists of 14 residues. Trimming at V came to 3 bases and at J to 6 bases, leaving 5 bases not matched to a gene. Germline V gene data show CDR1 as SGHRS and CDR2 as YFSETQ.

V and J are TRBV5-1 and TRBJ2-7; TRBD1 matches 8 bases. Trimming removed 0 bases from V and 5 bases from J; junction bases left unmatched: 4. Germline V gene sequence: CDR1 SGHRS, CDR2 YFSETQ. The length of the CDR3 is 14 residues. The CDR3 sequence: CASSLVTGDHEQYF. DNA for the CDR3: TGCGCCAGCAGCTTGGTGACAGGGGACCACGAGCAGTACTTC. Looking up the rest from reference TRBV5-1 and TRBJ2-7 gives the full variable domain: KAGVTQTPRYLIKTRGQQVTLSCSPISGHRSVSWYQQTPGQGLQFLFEYFSETQRNKGNFPGRFSGRQFSNSRSEMNVSTLELGDSALYLCASSLVTGDHEQYFGPGTRLTVT.

The gene calls are TRBV5-1 and TRBJ1-6; the D gene is possibly TRBD1 (6 bases). Germline V gene lookup returns CDR1 SGHRS and CDR2 YFSETQ. The V end was cut by 4 bases, the J end by 8 bases, with 16 bases between. The CDR3 has 15 residues. CDR3 bases: TGCGCCAGCAGCCCGTCGGGACACCCTGATTCACCCCTCCACTTT. It codes for CASSPSGHPDSPLHF.

The chain links TRBV7-2 to TRBJ1-5, with 7 bases aligning to TRBD1. This CDR3 contains 15 residues. The junction had 6 bases not matched to a gene; V was cut back by 4 bases and J by 3 bases. The V gene's germline CDR1 is SGHTA and CDR2 FQGNSA. CDR3: CASSSQQGPNQPQHF. CDR3 in DNA: TGTGCCAGCAGCTCCCAACAGGGGCCCAATCAGCCCCAGCATTTT.

The chain couples TRBV10-2 to TRBJ1-5, with 9 positions matching TRBD1. The CDR3 sequence is 16 residues long. The ends lost 6 bases at V and 2 bases at J; junction bases unmatched: 8. Germline V lookup: CDR1 WSHSY, CDR2 SAAADI. Here the CDR3 reads CASRDTGGAGNQPQHF. The CDR3 region has the DNA TGCGCCAGCAGGGATACAGGGGGCGCGGGCAATCAGCCCCAGCATTTT.